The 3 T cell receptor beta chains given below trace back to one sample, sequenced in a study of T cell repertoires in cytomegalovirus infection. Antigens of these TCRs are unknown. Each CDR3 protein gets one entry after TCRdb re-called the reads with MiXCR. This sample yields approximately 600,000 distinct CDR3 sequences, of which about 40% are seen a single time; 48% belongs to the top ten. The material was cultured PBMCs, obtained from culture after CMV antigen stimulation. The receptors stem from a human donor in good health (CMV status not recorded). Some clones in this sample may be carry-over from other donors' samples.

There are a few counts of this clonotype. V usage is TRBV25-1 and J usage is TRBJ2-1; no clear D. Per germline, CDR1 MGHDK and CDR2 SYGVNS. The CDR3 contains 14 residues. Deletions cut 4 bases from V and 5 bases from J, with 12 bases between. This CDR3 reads CASSAEGPDNEQFF. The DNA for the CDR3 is TGTGCCAGCAGTGCAGAAGGGCCTGACAATGAGCAGTTCTTC.

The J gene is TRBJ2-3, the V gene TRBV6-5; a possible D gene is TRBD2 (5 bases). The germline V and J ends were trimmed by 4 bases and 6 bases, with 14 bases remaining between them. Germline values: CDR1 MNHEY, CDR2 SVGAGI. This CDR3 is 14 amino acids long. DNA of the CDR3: TGTGCCAGCAGTTTATCTAGCTTCTCCGATACGCAGTATTTT. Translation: CASSLSSFSDTQYF.

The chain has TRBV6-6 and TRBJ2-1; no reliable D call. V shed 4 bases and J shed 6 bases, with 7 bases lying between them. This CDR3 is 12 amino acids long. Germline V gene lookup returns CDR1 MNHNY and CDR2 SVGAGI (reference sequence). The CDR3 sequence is CASSSPPNEQFF. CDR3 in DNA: TGTGCCAGCAGTTCTCCGCCCAATGAGCAGTTCTTC.